This T cell receptor beta chain was retrieved from a study of blood T cell repertoires in COVID-19 (dated by TCRdb to about 2020). Context from the whole study: Samples from collaborators originated in the United States, Italy and Spain and spanned both the acute and convalescent phases of COVID-19. The prospective study material was composed of cDNA or gDNA derived from T cells, B-cell-depleted T cells, or PBMCs. Deeply sampled blood TCRbeta repertoires from subjects exposed to, actively infected with, or recovered from COVID-19 were included in the dataset. The repertoires were made available in a free public database intended to serve as a resource for research on the immune response to SARS-CoV-2. Samples were obtained from the ongoing ImmuneRACE study (first 160 participants) and from over a thousand subjects provided by 6 global collaborators. A de-identified subject ID, COVID-19 status, age in years and sex were almost always included in the sample metadata. Where available, HLA class I and class II types were taken from metadata supplied by the sample provider and were not determined by assay-based typing.

Paper-wide results and their limitations: Clinical and demographic metadata were provided uncurated, with the amount varying by source and participant.

With respect to this clone: Its specific antigen is unknown. No base qualities exist here, and no much larger clone lies one base off it.

The immunoSEQ Assay, a bias-controlled multiplex PCR, was used to amplify TCRbeta CDR3 regions from genomic DNA. The study's own analysis went as follows. The number of nucleated cells in each sample was estimated by amplification of reference gene primers within the assay. Sequence reads were collapsed and filtered to measure the absolute abundance of every unique TCRbeta CDR3 rearrangement. For each sample, productive Simpson clonality was calculated as the square root of Simpson's diversity index over productive rearrangements. This immuneACCESS table, as held by TCRdb, lists in-frame sequences with V and J called but not all clones. Of the missing ones, under half trace to an unresolved V gene in checked studies; the others have no known cause. V and J calls and clone size follow that table, whereas D and trimming were derived from the DNA. For this sample there are 210,000 or so clones; about 90% appear just once. Clones ranked in the top ten supply 1.5% to 2% of the sample.

Whole blood was collected in K2EDTA tubes by collaborating institutions according to the institutions' own protocols. For TCRbeta analysis, collaborator samples were shipped as frozen whole blood, as isolated PBMCs, or as DNA extracted from either sample type. The sample comprised peripheral blood. The clonotype comes from a middle-aged man with active or convalescent COVID-19.

The bases are TGTGCCAGCACTCCCGTTAACGCGTTGACAAAGGTTGGCTACACCTTC. Translated, it reads CASTPVNALTKVGYTF. Rearrangement joined TRBV6-6 to TRBJ1-2; confidence is insufficient to name the D gene. Including the terminal cysteine and phenylalanine, the CDR3 comprises 16 residues. Only the CDR3 region is kept as DNA, spanning 48 bases read in frame from base 1. CDR1 and CDR2, per the germline V gene (reference sequence), are MNHNY and SVGAGI. The junction shows trimming of 7 bases on V and 7 bases on J, plus 25 bases between the germline ends.